This passage covers 30 T cell receptor beta chains from one sample sequenced in a study of shared clonotypes between healthy human individuals. Method: immunoSEQ multiplex PCR; TCRdb's copy keeps in-frame clones and lacks some. The table includes roughly 590,000 clones, around 95% detected once. CD8 cells regarded as naive lacked CD45RO, were positively chosen for CCR7, and omitted terminally differentiated effector memory CD45RA+ cells. Sequences were obtained from naive CD8+ T cells sorted from blood. These receptors were collected from a woman under 40 in good health.

The V call is TRBV15, the J call TRBJ2-7, with 8 bases lining up with TRBD2. The CDR3 totals 16 residues. Unmatched junction bases numbered 6, after V lost 0 bases and J lost 2 bases. Looked up from germline, CDR1 is LNHNV and CDR2 is YYDKDF (reference sequence). The CDR3 DNA sequence: TGTGCCACCAGCAGAGACCCAGCGGGAGTGCCCTACGAGCAGTACTTC. Translating gives CATSRDPAGVPYEQYF.

Concerning this clone itself: This sample includes further DNA sequences coding for the same CDR3. J is TRBJ2-7 and V is TRBV6-5; weak D call: TRBD1 (6 bases). Germline V gene data show CDR1 as MNHEY and CDR2 as SVGAGI. The CDR3 spans 11 residues. Trimming took 6 bases from V and 3 from J, leaving 6 bases between them. The CDR3: CASSRGYEQYF. The CDR3 DNA is TGTGCCAGCAGCAGGGGCTACGAGCAGTACTTC.

This CDR3 reads CASSIDRVSQTGYGYTF. Here the CDR3 DNA reads TGTGCCAGTAGTATAGATCGCGTTTCACAGACCGGCTATGGCTACACCTTC. The chain is built from TRBV19 and TRBJ1-2; no definite D call. CDR3 length: 17 amino acids. V was shortened by 0 bases and J by 4 bases, with 18 bases between the two germline ends. Germline V gene data show CDR1 as LNHDA and CDR2 as SQIVND (reference sequence).

The V gene is TRBV10-2, the J gene TRBJ2-7; possible D gene TRBD1, 5 bases. Germline V gene lookup returns CDR1 WSHSY and CDR2 SAAADI. The V end lost 4 bases, the J end lost 0 bases, and 10 bases lay between the germline ends. The CDR3 is made up of 14 amino acids. Here the CDR3 DNA reads TGCGCCAGCAGTGCAGGGCTATACTCCTACGAGCAGTACTTC. This sequence encodes CASSAGLYSYEQYF.

V is TRBV28 and J is TRBJ1-1; tentative D call: TRBD1 (5 bases). Germline values: CDR1 MDHEN, CDR2 SYDVKM. V was trimmed by 3 bases and J by 1 base, leaving 9 bases between them. There are 14 residues in the CDR3. The CDR3 is CASSLDIPNTEAFF. In DNA form, the CDR3 reads TGTGCCAGCAGTTTGGACATCCCGAACACTGAAGCTTTCTTT.

CDR3 residues: CATAPAGPGETQYF. The CDR3 nucleotides are TGCGCCACCGCGCCAGCCGGCCCGGGGGAGACCCAGTACTTC. V and J are TRBV5-1 and TRBJ2-5, with D maybe TRBD2 (5 bases). V lost 9 bases and J 5 bases, leaving 20 bases between the germline ends. The CDR3 extends over 14 amino acids. Germline V gene sequence: CDR1 SGHRS, CDR2 YFSETQ.

The chain employs TRBV9 and TRBJ2-1; D may match TRBD1 or TRBD2 (5 bases each). Germline assignment: CDR1 SGDLS and CDR2 YYNGEE. V was pared by 4 bases and J by 0 bases, with 20 bases between. The CDR3 has 18 residues. CDR3 DNA: TGTGCCAGCAGCCCTCATCCCGGGGCAGGGAGCTCCTACAATGAGCAGTTCTTC. Translated, it gives CASSPHPGAGSSYNEQFF. The whole variable domain, remainder taken from reference TRBV9 and TRBJ2-1, is DSGVTQTPKHLITATGQRVTLRCSPRSGDLSVYWYQQSLDQGLQFLIQYYNGEERAKGNILERFSAQQFPDLHSELNLSSLELGDSALYFCASSPHPGAGSSYNEQFFGPGTRLTVL.

Only one count was recorded for this clone. This chain uses TRBV4-1 with TRBJ2-7; perhaps TRBD2 as D (5 bases). The CDR3 has 16 residues. The V end lost 1 base, the J end lost 2 bases, and 15 bases lay between the germline ends. Germline CDR1 MGHRA, CDR2 YSYEKL. DNA for the CDR3: TGCGCCAGCAGCCAAGTCTCTCCCGCGGAGGCCTACGAGCAGTACTTC. It encodes CASSQVSPAEAYEQYF.

J is TRBJ2-1 and V is TRBV5-6, with D maybe TRBD2 (5 bases). The CDR3 has 16 residues. The V gene's germline CDR1 is SGHDT and CDR2 YYEEEE. Trimming stripped 1 base from V and 3 bases from J, with 14 bases between. The CDR3 sequence is CASSLTGSGFYNEQFF. The CDR3 coding sequence is TGTGCCAGCAGCTTGACGGGGTCGGGATTCTACAATGAGCAGTTCTTC. The complete variable domain, with remaining parts taken from reference TRBV5-6 and TRBJ2-1, reads DAGVTQSPTHLIKTRGQQVTLRCSPKSGHDTVSWYQQALGQGPQFIFQYYEEEERQRGNFPDRFSGHQFPNYSSELNVNALLLGDSALYLCASSLTGSGFYNEQFFGPGTRLTVL.

The chain uses TRBV4-1 and TRBJ2-5, with 10 positions matching TRBD2. Near its end, the DNA agrees better with TRBJ2-7, so the J call may be wrong. The CDR3 consists of 16 residues. The germline CDR1 and CDR2 sequences are MGHRA and YSYEKL. The CDR3 nucleotides read TGCGCCAGCAGCCAGTTTCTAGCGGGAGAAACCTACGAGCAGTACTTC. Residues: CASSQFLAGETYEQYF.

This clone was seen only once. The chain uses TRBV15 and TRBJ1-1; a weak D match, TRBD1 (5 bases). CDR1 LNHNV and CDR2 YYDKDF come from the germline V gene (reference sequence). The CDR3 contains 18 residues. The V gene lost 1 base and the J gene lost 0 bases, with 18 bases spanning the gap. CDR3 sequence: CATSRGSGVGWLNTEAFF. The CDR3 DNA reads as TGTGCCACCAGCAGAGGCTCGGGGGTGGGTTGGTTGAACACTGAAGCTTTCTTT.

The J gene is TRBJ1-5, the V gene TRBV5-6; D unclear. Germline CDR1 SGHDT, CDR2 YYEEEE. The CDR3 is 12 residues long. V gave up 3 bases and J gave up 5 bases, with 6 bases separating them. The CDR3 sequence: CASSSWDQPQHF. The CDR3 DNA reads as TGTGCCAGCAGCTCTTGGGATCAGCCCCAGCATTTT.

The genes are TRBV7-2 and TRBJ2-7, with D possibly TRBD2 on 6 matching bases. This CDR3 comprises 13 residues. CDR1 is SGHTA, CDR2 FQGNSA, per germline. V was cut by 8 bases and J by 4 bases, with 15 bases left in between. The CDR3 DNA follows: TGTGCCAGCGTGGGGACTGGGAGATACGAGCAGTACTTC. Protein sequence: CASVGTGRYEQYF.

The V gene is TRBV4-2, the J gene TRBJ1-2; no clear D. CDR1 is LGHNA and CDR2 is YNFKEQ in the germline V gene. The CDR3 covers 15 residues. Trimming cost V 5 bases and J 4 bases, with 17 bases left between them. CDR3 nucleotide sequence: TGTGCCAGCAGCTTGATACCAAGCAGGAGCTATGGCTACACCTTC. This codes for CASSLIPSRSYGYTF.

The chain is built from TRBV10-1 and TRBJ1-5; D remains ambiguous. V was clipped by 0 bases and J by 3 bases, with 15 bases between them. Germline V gene data show CDR1 as WNHNN and CDR2 as SYGVQD (reference sequence). The CDR3 covers 17 residues. CDR3 amino acids: CASSESSVESPNQPQHF. CDR3 coding DNA: TGCGCCAGCAGTGAGTCGTCGGTCGAATCGCCCAATCAGCCCCAGCATTTT.

In nucleotides, the CDR3 is TGTGCCAGCAGCTTGGCCCAAGTGGACAGGGGAAGGGCCTACGAGCAGTACTTC. Protein sequence: CASSLAQVDRGRAYEQYF. The chain has TRBV5-8 and TRBJ2-7; 9 positions match TRBD1. Germline loops: CDR1 SGHTS, CDR2 YDEGEE. The CDR3 runs 18 residues. Trimming cost V 0 bases and J 2 bases; bases outside gene matches: 12. Together with reference TRBV5-8 and TRBJ2-7, the CDR3 gives the full variable domain: EAGVTQSPTHLIKTRGQQATLRCSPISGHTSVYWYQQALGLGLQFLLWYDEGEERNRGNFPPRFSGRQFPNYSSELNVNALELEDSALYLCASSLAQVDRGRAYEQYFGPGTRLTVT.

The chain employs TRBV19 and TRBJ1-1, with 7 bases identical to TRBD1. Germline V lookup: CDR1 LNHDA, CDR2 SQIVND (reference sequence). The trim removed 1 base at V and 0 bases at J, leaving 2 bases unmatched. This CDR3 has 15 amino acids. CDR3 sequence (DNA): TGTGCCAGTAGTATAGGGGGACAGTTGAACACTGAAGCTTTCTTT. It yields the protein CASSIGGQLNTEAFF.

The chain is built from TRBV19 and TRBJ1-1; D uncertain. Germline values: CDR1 LNHDA, CDR2 SQIVND (reference sequence). V was cut by 1 base and J by 4 bases, with 7 bases left in between. This CDR3 spans 13 amino acids. DNA for the CDR3: TGTGCCAGTAGTATAGGGTGGGGCACTGAAGCTTTCTTT. This codes for CASSIGWGTEAFF.

V and J are TRBV7-8 and TRBJ2-1; tentatively, D is TRBD1 or TRBD2 (5 bases each). CDR3 length equals 14 residues. V gave up 0 bases and J gave up 8 bases, with 11 bases separating them. Germline values: CDR1 SGHVS, CDR2 FQNEAQ. The CDR3 is CASSLAGTGYEQFF. The CDR3 DNA is TGTGCCAGCAGCTTAGCGGGGACGGGCTATGAGCAGTTCTTC.

The rearrangement uses TRBV6-5 and TRBJ2-7; TRBD2 matches 7 bases. CDR3 length: 12 residues. Looked up from germline, CDR1 is MNHEY and CDR2 is SVGAGI. V was clipped by 8 bases and J by 2 bases; unmatched bases: 3. Here the CDR3 DNA reads TGTGCCAGCGGGGAGGGTACCTACGAGCAGTACTTC. It encodes CASGEGTYEQYF.

This clone was found a few times. The rearrangement uses TRBV28 and TRBJ1-1; D is unresolved. V dropped 3 bases and J dropped 4 bases, with 9 bases sitting between them. Looked up from germline, CDR1 is MDHEN and CDR2 is SYDVKM. This CDR3 has 13 amino acids. The CDR3 is CASSFRVSTEAFF. The CDR3 DNA is TGTGCCAGCAGTTTTCGGGTGAGCACTGAAGCTTTCTTT.

This chain connects TRBV29-1 to TRBJ2-4; 8 nucleotides align to TRBD2. CDR3 length: 11 amino acids. CDR1 SQVTM and CDR2 ANQGSEA come from the germline V gene. Losses at the gene ends were 3 bases for V and 13 bases for J; bases not matched to a gene: 5. For the CDR3, the DNA is TGCAGCGTTGATGTCCCTAGCGGGCAGTACTTC. Protein sequence: CSVDVPSGQYF.

V and J are TRBV2 and TRBJ1-5; possible D gene TRBD1, 6 bases. Trimming shortened V by 6 bases and J by 5 bases, and 14 bases separated the two germline ends. The CDR3 covers 14 residues. Germline V gene lookup returns CDR1 SNHLY and CDR2 FYNNEI. In nucleotides, the CDR3 is TGTGCCAGCAGAGGGACCGCAGGGGATCAGCCCCAGCATTTT. The encoded protein is CASRGTAGDQPQHF.

This chain connects TRBV10-3 to TRBJ2-7; D is perhaps TRBD2 (6 bases). The CDR3 is 12 residues long. V was shortened by 2 bases and J by 5 bases, with 7 bases between the two germline ends. Looked up from germline, CDR1 is ENHRY and CDR2 is SYGVKD. DNA of the CDR3: TGTGCCATCAGTGAGGGAGGGAACGAGCAGTACTTC. It specifies CAISEGGNEQYF.

This chain connects TRBV25-1 to TRBJ1-1; D is undetermined. V lost 6 bases, J lost 1 base, and 9 bases lay in between. Germline CDR1 MGHDK, CDR2 SYGVNS. The CDR3 covers 13 residues. For the CDR3, the DNA is TGTGCCAGCAGCCTCGTAGGGAACACTGAAGCTTTCTTT. This translates into CASSLVGNTEAFF.

The J gene is TRBJ1-2, the V gene TRBV2; perhaps TRBD1 as D (5 bases). Germline V lookup: CDR1 SNHLY, CDR2 FYNNEI. Trimming shortened V by 7 bases and J by 4 bases, and 10 bases separated the two germline ends. The CDR3 runs to 12 residues. The CDR3 spells CASTGQVYGYTF. CDR3 sequence (DNA): TGTGCCAGCACGGGGCAGGTCTATGGCTACACCTTC.

J is TRBJ1-6 and V is TRBV19; tentatively, D is TRBD1 (5 bases). This CDR3 has 14 amino acids. V shed 6 bases and J shed 7 bases, with 13 bases lying between them. The germline V gene has CDR1 LNHDA and CDR2 SQIVND (reference sequence). The CDR3 region is CASSPGLNNSPLHF. The CDR3, as DNA: TGTGCCAGTAGCCCGGGACTGAACAATTCACCCCTCCACTTT.

CDR3 loop: CASSQDFGGSYEQYF. Here the CDR3 DNA reads TGTGCCAGCAGCCAAGATTTTGGGGGATCCTACGAGCAGTACTTC. The chain has TRBV4-2 and TRBJ2-7; the D gene could be TRBD1 or TRBD2 (5 bases each). Germline V lookup: CDR1 LGHNA, CDR2 YNFKEQ. The CDR3 has 15 residues. The V end lost 0 bases, the J end lost 1 base, and 10 bases lay between the germline ends.

This rearrangement joins TRBV29-1 to TRBJ2-1, with 10 bases aligning to TRBD1. This CDR3 region has 12 residues. Per the germline V gene, CDR1 is SQVTM and CDR2 is ANQGSEA. V lost 2 bases to trimming and J lost 9 bases; unmatched junction nucleotides: 1. CDR3 residues: CSVERTGGEQFF. The CDR3 region has the DNA TGCAGCGTTGAAAGGACAGGGGGTGAGCAGTTCTTC.

This chain uses TRBV9 with TRBJ2-7; 13 bases align to TRBD2. V gave up 4 bases and J gave up 2 bases; unmatched junction bases: 6. The CDR3 runs to 16 residues. CDR1 SGDLS and CDR2 YYNGEE come from the germline V gene. In nucleotides, the CDR3 is TGTGCCAGCAGCCCCACGGGACTAGCGGGGCCCTACGAGCAGTACTTC. It is translated as CASSPTGLAGPYEQYF.